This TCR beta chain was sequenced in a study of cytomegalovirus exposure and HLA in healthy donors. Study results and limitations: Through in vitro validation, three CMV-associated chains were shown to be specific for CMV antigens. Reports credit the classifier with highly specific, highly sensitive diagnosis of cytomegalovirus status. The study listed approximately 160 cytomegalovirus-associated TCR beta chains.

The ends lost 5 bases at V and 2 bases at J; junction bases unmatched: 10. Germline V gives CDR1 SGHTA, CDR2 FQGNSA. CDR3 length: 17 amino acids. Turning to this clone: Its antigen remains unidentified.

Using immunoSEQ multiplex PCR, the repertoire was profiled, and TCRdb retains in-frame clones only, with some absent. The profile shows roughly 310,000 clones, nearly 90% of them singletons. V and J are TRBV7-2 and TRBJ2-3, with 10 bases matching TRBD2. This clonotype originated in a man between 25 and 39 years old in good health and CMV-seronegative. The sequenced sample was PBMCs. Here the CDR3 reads CASSNNRGLAHTDTQYF. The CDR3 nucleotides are TGTGCCAGCAGCAACAACAGGGGACTAGCGCACACAGATACGCAGTATTTT.